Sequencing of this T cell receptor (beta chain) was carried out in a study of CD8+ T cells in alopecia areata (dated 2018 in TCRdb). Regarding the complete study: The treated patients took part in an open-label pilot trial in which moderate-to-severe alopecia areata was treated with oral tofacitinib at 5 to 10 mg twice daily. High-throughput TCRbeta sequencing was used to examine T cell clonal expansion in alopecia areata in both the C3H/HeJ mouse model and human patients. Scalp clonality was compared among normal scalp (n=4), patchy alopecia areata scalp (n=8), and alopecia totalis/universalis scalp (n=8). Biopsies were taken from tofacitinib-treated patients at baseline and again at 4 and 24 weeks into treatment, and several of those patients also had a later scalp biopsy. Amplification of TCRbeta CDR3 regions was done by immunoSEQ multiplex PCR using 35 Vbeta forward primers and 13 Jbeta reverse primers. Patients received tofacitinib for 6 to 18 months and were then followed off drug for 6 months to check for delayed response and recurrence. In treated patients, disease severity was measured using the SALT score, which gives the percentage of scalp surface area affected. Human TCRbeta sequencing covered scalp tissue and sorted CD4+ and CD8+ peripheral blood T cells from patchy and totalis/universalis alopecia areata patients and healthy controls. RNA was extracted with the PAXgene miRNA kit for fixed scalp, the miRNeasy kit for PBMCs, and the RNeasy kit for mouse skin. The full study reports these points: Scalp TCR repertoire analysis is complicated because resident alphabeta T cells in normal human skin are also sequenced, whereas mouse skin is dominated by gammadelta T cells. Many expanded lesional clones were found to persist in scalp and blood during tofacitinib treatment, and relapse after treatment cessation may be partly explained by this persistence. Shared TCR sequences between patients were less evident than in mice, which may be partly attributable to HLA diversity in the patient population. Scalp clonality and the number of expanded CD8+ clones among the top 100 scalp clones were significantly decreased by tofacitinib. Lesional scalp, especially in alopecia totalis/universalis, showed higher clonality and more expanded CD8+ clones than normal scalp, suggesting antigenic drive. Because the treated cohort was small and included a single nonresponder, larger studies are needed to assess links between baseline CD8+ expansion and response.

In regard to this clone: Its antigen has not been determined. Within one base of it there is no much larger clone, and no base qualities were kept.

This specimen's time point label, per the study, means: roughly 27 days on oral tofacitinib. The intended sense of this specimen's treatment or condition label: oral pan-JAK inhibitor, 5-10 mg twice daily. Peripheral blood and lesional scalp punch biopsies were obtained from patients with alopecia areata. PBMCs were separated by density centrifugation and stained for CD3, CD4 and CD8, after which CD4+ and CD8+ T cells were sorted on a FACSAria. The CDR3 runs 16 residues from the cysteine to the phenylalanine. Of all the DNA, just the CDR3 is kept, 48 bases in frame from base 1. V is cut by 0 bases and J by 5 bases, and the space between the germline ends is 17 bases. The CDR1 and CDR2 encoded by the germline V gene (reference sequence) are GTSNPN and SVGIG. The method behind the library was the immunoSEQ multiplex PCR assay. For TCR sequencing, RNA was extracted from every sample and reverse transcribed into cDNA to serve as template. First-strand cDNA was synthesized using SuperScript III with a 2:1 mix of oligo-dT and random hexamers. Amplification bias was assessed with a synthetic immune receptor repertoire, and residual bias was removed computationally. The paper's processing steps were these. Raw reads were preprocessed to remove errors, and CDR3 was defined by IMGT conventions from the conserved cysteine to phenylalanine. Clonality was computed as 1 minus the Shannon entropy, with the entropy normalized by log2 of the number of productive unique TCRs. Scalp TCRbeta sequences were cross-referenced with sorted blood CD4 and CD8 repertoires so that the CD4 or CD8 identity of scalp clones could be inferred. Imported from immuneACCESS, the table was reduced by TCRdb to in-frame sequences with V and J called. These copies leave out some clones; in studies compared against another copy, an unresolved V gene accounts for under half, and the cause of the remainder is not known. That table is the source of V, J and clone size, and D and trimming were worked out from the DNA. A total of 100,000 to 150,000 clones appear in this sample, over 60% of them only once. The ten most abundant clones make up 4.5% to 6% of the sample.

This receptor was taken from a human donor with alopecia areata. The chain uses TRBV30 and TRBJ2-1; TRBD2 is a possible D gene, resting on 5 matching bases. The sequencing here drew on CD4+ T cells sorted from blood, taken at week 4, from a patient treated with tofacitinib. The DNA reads TGTGCCTGGAGTGTGAGGGCGCTAACAGAGAACAATGAGCAGTTCTTC. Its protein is CAWSVRALTENNEQFF.